Detailed here is one T cell receptor (beta chain). The data were taken from a study of blood T cell repertoires in COVID-19. Across the study: T cells, B-cell-depleted T cells, or PBMCs supplied cDNA or gDNA.

Repertoires were generated with immunoSEQ multiplex PCR, while TCRdb's copy carries only in-frame clones and drops some. This sample has around 130,000 clones; 84% occur once, and the top ten carry around 3.9%. V was pared by 7 bases and J by 3 bases, with 17 bases of the junction left unmatched. This CDR3 has 18 amino acids. In germline, CDR1 is MDHEN, CDR2 SYDVKM. This TCR was recovered from a woman in her 30s who had recovered from COVID-19. Source material: PBMCs or T cells enriched from blood (not recorded which). V usage is TRBV28 and J usage is TRBJ1-5; 8 nucleotides align to TRBD1. The CDR3 nucleotides read TGTGCCAGCACCCTAAACCCTCTCGACAGGGGATTCAATCAGCCCCAGCATTTT. Encoded protein: CASTLNPLDRGFNQPQHF. Drawing the rest from reference TRBV28 and TRBJ1-5, the complete variable domain is DVKVTQSSRYLVKRTGEKVFLECVQDMDHENMFWYRQDPGLGLRLIYFSYDVKMKEKGDIPEGYSVSREKKERFSLILESASTNQTSMYLCASTLNPLDRGFNQPQHFGDGTRLSIL.